This T cell receptor beta chain is drawn from a study of T-cell reconstitution after alpha-beta-depleted transplantation in children listed by TCRdb under 2016. For the study in its entirety: T-cell immune reconstitution after TCRalphabeta/CD19-depleted allogeneic hematopoietic cell transplantation in children was quantitatively tracked in the study by means of TCR repertoire profiling.

The method was PCR. TCRdb names Illumina HiSeq 2500 as the instrument used. Molecular barcoding was employed in the preparation of TCR libraries, with unique molecular identifiers being used to normalize TCRbeta repertoire quantification. The public sequencing data were trimmed at Q25 with fastp and processed into clonotypes with MiXCR by TCRdb, which kept only in-frame beta chains. Identical CDR3 protein sequences are pooled into one entry, listed with their most common genes and DNA. This sample has some 840,000 distinct CDR3 sequences in its table, and about 16% of those were observed once. Around 5% of the sample comes from the top ten. Per the publication, the treatment or condition label means: allogeneic hematopoietic cell transplantation with graft depleted of TCRalphabeta T cells and CD19 B cells. Transplant recipients were children who received TCRalphabeta/CD19-depleted allogeneic hematopoietic cell grafts.

The study at large found these results: The apparently early alphabetaT-cell count recovery about two months after transplant was reportedly dependent on only several hundred rapidly expanded clones derived from non-depleted graft cells. Hyperexpanded clone frequencies declined over subsequent months; after one year, T-cell counts and TCRbeta diversity were mostly attributed to newly produced T cells. In some patients, the high TCRbeta diversity seen at day 60 was put down to recipient T cells and intrathymic progenitors that had survived conditioning.

Regarding this clonotype: Its cognate antigen has yet to be identified. The sample holds no much larger clone one base away, and base qualities are not on file.

The receptor comes from a male patient between 5 and 17 years old who had a stem cell transplant for acute lymphoblastic leukemia, so the T cells may come from the graft donor. This sample comprised PBMCs, mostly from graft donor cells, obtained 360 days after TCRalphabeta/CD19-depleted stem cell transplant.

The sequenced DNA is TGTGCCAGCAGTTTAAAGAGACTAGCGAGCAATGAGCAGTTCTTC. Its translation is CASSLKRLASNEQFF. The chain was built from TRBV12-3 or TRBV12-4 and TRBJ2-1, with 8 bases matching TRBD2. Ends trimmed: V by 2 bases, J by 6 bases; bases unmatched to a gene: 6. The CDR3 numbers 15 residues from cysteine through phenylalanine. Only CDR3 DNA is held: 45 bases, read in frame from base 1.